This T cell receptor beta chain is drawn from a study of regulatory T cells in long-lasting Graves disease. Time point noted: newly diagnosed GD, antithyroid drugs for less than 3 months. Isolated PBMC RNA provided the starting material for the TCR library. This clonotype was recorded many times. The authors built TCR beta libraries using iRepertoire HTBI primers and Arm-PCR of CDR3 regions. Each CDR3 protein gets one entry after TCRdb re-called the multiplex PCR reads with MiXCR. The sample contains 680,000 or so distinct CDR3 sequences, 15% to 20% of which appear only once. The data were also submitted as part of a second study, on T cells in Graves' hyperthyroidism and ophthalmopathy. That study adds: Hyperthyroidism of Graves' type that showed no ophthalmopathy progression within 18 months was stable. Criteria for exclusion of patients were uncontrolled infection, other autoimmune disease, pregnancy or lactation.

This specimen was peripheral blood mononuclear cells (PBMCs), taken at new diagnosis, from a patient treated with antithyroid drugs. The source is a woman between 25 and 40 years old with Graves disease.

CDR3 amino acids: CASRQGAGEQYF. The CDR3 DNA reads as TGCGCCAGCAGACAGGGCGCGGGGGAGCAGTACTTC. This chain joins TRBV5-1 and TRBJ2-7; tentatively, D is TRBD1 or TRBD2 (6 bases each). Trimming removed 5 bases at V and 7 bases at J, with 13 bases between. CDR3 length: 12 amino acids. Germline V gives CDR1 SGHRS, CDR2 YFSETQ.